Each of the 22 T cell receptor beta chains below was sequenced from the same sample in a study of identical twins. MiXCR, run by TCRdb on the 5' RACE reads, gives a single entry per CDR3 protein. The repertoire consists of 200,000 to 300,000 distinct CDR3 sequences, with roughly 12% occurring once and the leading ten covering 3.5% to 5%. These data also formed part of another study, on yellow fever vaccine responses in identical twins.

What was sequenced was memory (CD45RO+) T cells sorted from blood. These receptors came from a woman between 18 and 29 years old in good health.

This clonotype has a handful of counts. The chain carries TRBV15 and TRBJ2-1; the match to TRBD1 covers 10 bases. This CDR3 spans 16 amino acids. Germline assignment: CDR1 LNHNV and CDR2 YYDKDF (reference sequence). V lost 2 bases to trimming and J lost 9 bases; unmatched junction nucleotides: 10. The CDR3 nucleotides read TGTGCCACCAGCAGACTTATAGGACAGGGGGTGGGTGAGCAGTTCTTC. It yields the protein CATSRLIGQGVGEQFF.

There are many counts of this clonotype. This sequence joins TRBV7-2 and TRBJ2-1; D unclear. Looked up from germline, CDR1 is SGHTA and CDR2 is FQGNSA. Trimming stripped 5 bases from V and 8 bases from J, with 13 bases between. The CDR3 spans 13 residues. The CDR3 DNA reads as TGTGCCAGCAGCGGGCCTAATGAGGATGAGCAGTTCTTC. As protein: CASSGPNEDEQFF.

This clonotype was found once. An end of the junction does not agree with germline; a read error may underlie this. This chain joins TRBV7-7 and TRBJ1-1; 8 positions match TRBD1. Germline CDR1 SSHAT, CDR2 FNYEAQ (reference sequence). This CDR3 spans 15 amino acids. Here the CDR3 DNA reads TGTGCTAGCAGCCAACTCGGACAGGGGAACACTGAAGCTTTCTTT. Amino acids: CASSQLGQGNTEAFF.

The table lists this clonotype with a few counts. V and J are TRBV7-8 and TRBJ2-5; D possibly uses TRBD1 or TRBD2 (6 bases each). The V end was cut by 3 bases, the J end by 9 bases, with 11 bases between. Germline V lookup: CDR1 SGHVS, CDR2 FQNEAQ. This CDR3 region has 12 residues. DNA of the CDR3: TGTGCCAGCAGCTTGGATAGGGGGGCCCAGTACTTC. This gives the protein CASSLDRGAQYF. The whole variable domain, filled in from reference TRBV7-8 and TRBJ2-5, reads GAGVSQSPRYKVAKRGQDVALRCDPISGHVSLFWYQQALGQGPEFLTYFQNEAQLDKSGLPSDRFFAERPEGSVSTLKIQRTQQEDSAVYLCASSLDRGAQYFGPGTRLLVL.

The rearrangement links TRBV9 to TRBJ1-6; no clear D gene. There are 14 residues in the CDR3. Germline CDR1 is SGDLS and CDR2 is YYNGEE. V shed 4 bases and J shed 7 bases, with 12 bases lying between them. CDR3 coding DNA: TGTGCCAGCAGCCCCCGGGTAGGGAATTCACCCCTCCACTTT. The encoded protein is CASSPRVGNSPLHF.

For the CDR3, the DNA is TGTGCCAGCAGCCTCGATAGCGGCGGGGAGCTGTTTTTT. Translation gives CASSLDSGGELFF. The chain uses TRBV3-1 and TRBJ2-2; D is possibly TRBD2 (6 bases). The V gene's germline CDR1 is LGHDT and CDR2 YNNKEL (reference sequence). The CDR3 has 13 amino acids. V lost 4 bases to trimming and J lost 7 bases, with 10 bases between them.

The rearrangement links TRBV7-2 to TRBJ2-4; tentatively, D is TRBD1 (5 bases). This CDR3 has 16 amino acids. Germline V gene lookup returns CDR1 SGHTA and CDR2 FQGNSA. Trimming stripped 2 bases from V and 3 bases from J, with 14 bases between. The CDR3 sequence: CASSLRDRQGKNIQYF. As DNA, the CDR3 is TGTGCCAGCAGCTTACGCGACCGGCAGGGCAAAAACATTCAGTACTTC.

This chain joins TRBV28 and TRBJ1-5; D is unresolved. In germline, CDR1 is MDHEN, CDR2 SYDVKM. V lost 6 bases and J 5 bases, leaving 11 bases between the germline ends. There are 13 residues in the CDR3. The CDR3 loop reads CASSWGSYQPQHF. The CDR3 coding sequence is TGTGCCAGCAGCTGGGGATCGTATCAGCCCCAGCATTTT.

In its sample, this clonotype was seen a few times. The V call is TRBV2, the J call TRBJ2-5; 7 bases are a match to TRBD2. Germline CDR1 and CDR2: SNHLY and FYNNEI. The J segment lost 2 bases and the V segment lost 4 bases, leaving 4 bases of the junction unmatched. This CDR3 is 14 amino acids long. The CDR3 region has the DNA TGTGCCAGCAGTGTTCGAGCGGGGCAAGAGACCCAGTACTTC. Residues: CASSVRAGQETQYF.

The genes are TRBV20-1 and TRBJ2-1, with a tentative D call TRBD2 (5 bases). Between the trimmed V and J ends, which lost 4 bases and 0 bases, there was a span of 10 bases. The CDR3 consists of 14 residues. Germline CDR1 reads DFQATT; CDR2 reads SNEGSKA (reference sequence). CDR3 loop: CSAKTSSSYNEQFF. As DNA, the CDR3 is TGCAGTGCTAAAACTAGTAGCTCCTACAATGAGCAGTTCTTC.

In its sample, this clonotype was seen once. The chain is built from TRBV20-1 and TRBJ2-5; maybe TRBD2 (6 bases). The CDR3 totals 14 residues. Trimming cost V 0 bases and J 5 bases, with 13 bases left between them. CDR1 and CDR2 from the germline V gene are DFQATT and SNEGSKA (reference sequence). CDR3 DNA sequence: TGCAGTGCTAGAGACCCCCTGGGACTTGAGACCCAGTACTTC. As protein: CSARDPLGLETQYF.

This clonotype was seen repeatedly, ten times or more. This chain links TRBV6-4 with TRBJ2-1; no clear D gene. The CDR3 sequence is 13 residues long. The ends were cut back, 4 bases at V and 5 bases at J, with 9 bases in the middle. CDR1 and CDR2 from the germline V gene are MRHNA and SNTAGT. The CDR3 is CASSADTNNEQFF. As DNA, the CDR3 is TGTGCCAGCAGTGCAGACACGAACAATGAGCAGTTCTTC.

This clonotype was counted only a few times. The CDR3 DNA sequence: TGTGCCAGCAGCTCAGGGACTACCGAGCAGTTCTTC. Its translation is CASSSGTTEQFF. The chain combines TRBV11-3 with TRBJ2-1; TRBD2 agrees at 7 bases. The CDR3 is 12 amino acids. The germline V gene has CDR1 SGHNT and CDR2 YENEEA. V lost 4 bases to trimming and J lost 10 bases; unmatched junction nucleotides: 4.

This chain connects TRBV20-1 to TRBJ2-3, with TRBD2 as a possible D gene (7 bases). CDR3 length: 12 residues. Germline values: CDR1 DFQATT, CDR2 SNEGSKA (reference sequence). The V end lost 6 bases, the J end lost 4 bases, and 11 bases lay between the germline ends. CDR3 residues: CSARGAADTQYF. The CDR3 DNA follows: TGCAGTGCCCGGGGGGCCGCAGATACGCAGTATTTT.

This chain uses TRBV4-3 with TRBJ2-2; a possible D gene is TRBD1 (5 bases). The CDR3 sequence is 15 residues long. V lost 3 bases and J 6 bases, leaving 14 bases between the germline ends. Germline V gene sequence: CDR1 LGHNA, CDR2 YSLEER. CDR3 bases: TGCGCCAGCAGCCACAAAGTTCAGGGTGCCGGGGAGCTGTTTTTT. Amino acids: CASSHKVQGAGELFF.

This clonotype was detected a few times. The V call is TRBV3-1, the J call TRBJ2-5; a possible D gene is TRBD2 (5 bases). The CDR3 loop spans 14 amino acids. Trimming removed 1 base from V and 5 bases from J, with 11 bases in between. From germline, CDR1 is LGHDT and CDR2 YNNKEL (reference sequence). CDR3 bases: TGTGCCAGCAGCCAAGGGACTGGAGCGGAGACCCAGTACTTC. Translated: CASSQGTGAETQYF.

The chain uses TRBV30 and TRBJ1-3; 7 bases are shared with TRBD1. This CDR3 comprises 15 residues. Germline CDR1 is GTSNPN and CDR2 is SVGIG (reference sequence). V trimming: 2 bases; J trimming: 5 bases; junction bases outside the gene matches: 9. The CDR3: CAWSKPRQGRNTIYF. The CDR3 nucleotides read TGTGCCTGGAGTAAACCGCGACAGGGAAGAAACACCATATATTTT.

This clonotype was seen a handful of times. V usage is TRBV30 and J usage is TRBJ2-7, with TRBD2 matching over 8 bases. The CDR3 loop spans 13 amino acids. The V segment lost 2 bases and the J segment 9 bases; nucleotides outside the gene matches: 9. Germline values: CDR1 GTSNPN, CDR2 SVGIG (reference sequence). CDR3 sequence reads: CAWSNAGGGVQYF. As DNA, the CDR3 is TGTGCCTGGAGTAATGCGGGAGGCGGGGTGCAGTACTTC.

In this sample, this clonotype turned up many times. The V and J genes are TRBV29-1 and TRBJ2-7; 9 bases are a match to TRBD1. The CDR3 consists of 13 residues. Trimming took 5 bases from V and 2 from J; bases not matched to a gene: 4. Germline-derived CDR1 and CDR2 are SQVTM and ANQGSEA. The CDR3 DNA is TGCAGCGTTAGAGGGACAGGGACCTACGAGCAGTACTTC. Translated, it gives CSVRGTGTYEQYF.

This clonotype showed up just a few times. The chain uses TRBV20-1 and TRBJ1-1; TRBD1 matches 11 bases. CDR1 DFQATT and CDR2 SNEGSKA come from the germline V gene (reference sequence). V was clipped by 3 bases and J by 4 bases; unmatched bases: 7. The CDR3 covers 15 residues. CDR3 in DNA: TGCAGTGCTAGGACCGATGGGACAGGGGGCACTGAAGCTTTCTTT. Its translation is CSARTDGTGGTEAFF.

The rearrangement uses TRBV5-1 and TRBJ2-3; D is possibly TRBD1 (5 bases). This CDR3 comprises 15 residues. Trimming cost V 2 bases and J 4 bases, with 14 bases left between them. Germline lookup yields CDR1 SGHRS and CDR2 YFSETQ. In DNA, the CDR3 is TGCGCCAGCAGCTTTGGGGCAGGGTGGGCAGATACGCAGTATTTT. Its protein is CASSFGAGWADTQYF. The variable domain in full, with the rest retrieved from reference TRBV5-1 and TRBJ2-3, is KAGVTQTPRYLIKTRGQQVTLSCSPISGHRSVSWYQQTPGQGLQFLFEYFSETQRNKGNFPGRFSGRQFSNSRSEMNVSTLELGDSALYLCASSFGAGWADTQYFGPGTRLTVL.

The table lists this clonotype with a few counts. The chain employs TRBV20-1 and TRBJ2-1; 7 bases are a match to TRBD2. V shed 1 base, J shed 7 bases, and the junction held 7 bases outside the gene matches. Germline-derived CDR1 and CDR2 are DFQATT and SNEGSKA (reference sequence). The CDR3 sequence is 14 residues long. CDR3 nucleotides: TGCAGTGCTAGAGTGCCTTTGGGGGGGAATGAGCAGTTCTTC. Protein sequence: CSARVPLGGNEQFF.